This T cell receptor beta chain was obtained from a study of low-dose radiotherapy and immunotherapy resistance in tumors. On the study more broadly: Per fraction, Cohort 1 was given 0.5 Gy every 2 weeks, for a total of 6.5 Gy. Daily, from cycle 1 day 1 and for four cycles, patients took oral aspirin 300 mg.

With TRAV- and TRBV-specific primers, first-strand cDNA was made, covering the alpha and beta chains. Over approximately 20 PCR cycles, TCRs were amplified from a constant-region primer and V-primer adapter. TCRdb recomputed calls from the reads with MiXCR, one row per CDR3 protein. The sample lists tens of thousands of distinct CDR3 sequences, less than 30% occurring once. The sample's time point: after trial treatment. Treatment described: LDRT plus nivolumab, ipilimumab, low-dose cyclophosphamide and aspirin (RACIN trial). The donors, trial participants, received nivolumab, ipilimumab, aspirin, low-dose cyclophosphamide and low-dose radiotherapy. The CDR3 sequence is 16 residues long. The V segment lost 6 bases and the J segment 2 bases; nucleotides outside the gene matches: 8. CDR1 and CDR2 from the germline V gene are SEHNR and FQNEAQ (reference sequence).

The chain carries TRBV7-9 and TRBJ2-7; 12 positions match TRBD2. Sequenced material: PBMCs, taken after low-dose radiotherapy plus immunotherapy. The receptor was isolated from a male donor with prostate cancer. CDR3 region: CASSPLTSGSPYEQYF. In nucleotides, the CDR3 is TGTGCCAGCAGTCCGCTGACTAGCGGGAGTCCCTACGAGCAGTACTTC.